Each of the 25 T cell receptor beta chains below was sequenced from the same sample in a study of CD8+ T cells in alopecia areata. cDNA serving as the sequencing template came from extracted, reverse transcribed RNA. Clones were read by immunoSEQ multiplex PCR, and TCRdb kept only the in-frame ones, dropping some. The sample contains over 150,000 clones, around three fifths of which appear only once. Treatment of the sample: oral pan-JAK inhibitor, 5-10 mg twice daily. Sequencing used CD8+ T cells sorted from blood, obtained at week 24, from a patient treated with tofacitinib. These receptors came from a human donor with alopecia areata.

This clone appeared a single time. The chain carries TRBV10-3 and TRBJ2-3; D not resolved. V was clipped by 8 bases and J by 3 bases, with 6 bases between them. Germline loops: CDR1 ENHRY, CDR2 SYGVKD. This CDR3 is built from 11 residues. CDR3 coding DNA: TGTGCCATCGGAGCGACAGATACGCAGTATTTT. This encodes CAIGATDTQYF.

J is TRBJ2-7 and V is TRBV11-2; 10 nucleotides agree with TRBD2. The junction had 7 bases not matched to a gene; V was cut back by 3 bases and J by 5 bases. Germline V CDR1 and CDR2: SGHAT, FQNNGV. The CDR3 spans 15 residues. The CDR3 region has the DNA TGTGCCAGCAGCTTTAGCGGGGGGATTTCGGACGAGCAGTACTTC. It translates to CASSFSGGISDEQYF.

The J gene is TRBJ2-2, the V gene TRBV11-2, with 10 bases lining up with TRBD1. The trim removed 5 bases at V and 5 bases at J, leaving 5 bases unmatched. The CDR3 covers 15 residues. Germline V gene sequence: CDR1 SGHAT, CDR2 FQNNGV. The CDR3: CASSRQGAPTGELFF. CDR3 bases: TGTGCCAGCAGCCGACAGGGGGCGCCGACCGGGGAGCTGTTTTTT. The full variable domain, rest sourced from reference TRBV11-2 and TRBJ2-2, is EAGVAQSPRYKIIEKRQSVAFWCNPISGHATLYWYQQILGQGPKLLIQFQNNGVVDDSQLPKDRFSAERLKGVDSTLKIQPAKLEDSAVYLCASSRQGAPTGELFFGEGSRLTVL.

The J gene is TRBJ2-5, the V gene TRBV5-1; TRBD2 matches 13 bases. Per germline, CDR1 SGHRS and CDR2 YFSETQ. V trimming: 4 bases; J trimming: 5 bases; junction bases outside the gene matches: 5. The CDR3 is 15 residues long. CDR3 coding DNA: TGCGCCAGCAGCCCTTGGACTAGCGGGGGTGAGACCCAGTACTTC. Its translation: CASSPWTSGGETQYF.

This clone was seen only a few times. CDR3 residues: CASSPPGRPYEQYF. CDR3 DNA sequence: TGTGCCAGCAGTCCCCCCGGGAGACCCTACGAGCAGTACTTC. The rearrangement joins TRBV5-6 to TRBJ2-7; D is possibly TRBD2 (6 bases). The CDR3 is 14 amino acids. CDR1 SGHDT and CDR2 YYEEEE come from the germline V gene. Trimming left V 5 bases short and J 2 bases short, with 14 bases between.

The chain employs TRBV9 and TRBJ2-6, with D maybe TRBD2 (5 bases). The CDR3 is made up of 19 amino acids. V lost 4 bases and J lost 0, with 20 bases in between. Germline CDR1 and CDR2: SGDLS and YYNGEE. The CDR3 region has the DNA TGTGCCAGCAGCCCCCGTGAGGGCCCGATACGCTCTGGGGCCAACGTCCTGACTTTC. Translated, it gives CASSPREGPIRSGANVLTF.

This clone has only a few counts. The V and J genes are TRBV29-1 and TRBJ1-2; D gene ambiguous. The CDR3 is made up of 13 amino acids. CDR1 is SQVTM and CDR2 is ANQGSEA in the germline V gene. The germline V and J ends were trimmed by 6 bases and 6 bases, with 17 bases remaining between them. The CDR3 region is CSVPVGIVDGYTF. The CDR3 nucleotides read TGCAGCGTCCCCGTTGGGATTGTTGATGGCTACACCTTC.

This clone showed up just once. The V call is TRBV19, the J call TRBJ2-1, with 7 bases aligning to TRBD2. V gave up 0 bases and J gave up 0 bases; unmatched junction bases: 11. Germline V gene lookup returns CDR1 LNHDA and CDR2 SQIVND (reference sequence). The CDR3 runs 19 residues. CDR3 in DNA: TGTGCCAGTAGTATAGAAGCTAGCGGCTTACCTAGCTCCTACAATGAGCAGTTCTTC. It specifies CASSIEASGLPSSYNEQFF.

The chain carries TRBV4-1 and TRBJ2-3, with D perhaps TRBD1 or TRBD2 (5 bases each). Trimming took off 2 bases at V and 0 bases at J, with 15 bases between the two ends. The CDR3 sequence is 17 residues long. Germline V lookup: CDR1 MGHRA, CDR2 YSYEKL. The CDR3 DNA is TGCGCCAGCAGCCAAAAGATGGGGGAGACTAGCACAGATACGCAGTATTTT. It yields the protein CASSQKMGETSTDTQYF.

J is TRBJ1-2 and V is TRBV5-6, with 7 bases identical to TRBD1. Germline lookup yields CDR1 SGHDT and CDR2 YYEEEE. This CDR3 contains 13 residues. The trim removed 5 bases at V and 4 bases at J, leaving 5 bases unmatched. The CDR3 loop reads CASRAGGVYGYTF. The CDR3 DNA follows: TGTGCCAGCAGAGCAGGGGGGGTCTATGGCTACACCTTC.

This sequence joins TRBV30 and TRBJ2-1; D possibly corresponds to TRBD2 (5 bases). V shed 1 base and J shed 7 bases, with 11 bases lying between them. CDR3 length: 13 amino acids. The germline CDR1 and CDR2 sequences are GTSNPN and SVGIG (reference sequence). The CDR3 coding sequence is TGTGCCTGGAGTGCTCTTGGGAGAAATGAGCAGTTCTTC. This encodes CAWSALGRNEQFF.

The rearrangement links TRBV4-1 to TRBJ1-2; TRBD1 matches at 9 bases. Losses at the gene ends were 4 bases for V and 2 bases for J; bases not matched to a gene: 11. Germline CDR1 and CDR2: MGHRA and YSYEKL. This CDR3 is built from 17 residues. The CDR3 region has the DNA TGCGCCAGCAGCCGGGACAGGGAGGGCTTACAGAACTATGGCTACACCTTC. Translated: CASSRDREGLQNYGYTF.

The V and J genes are TRBV2 and TRBJ1-1, with D possibly TRBD1 on 6 matching bases. Per germline, CDR1 SNHLY and CDR2 FYNNEI. V lost 2 bases to trimming and J lost 1 base, with 11 bases between them. CDR3 length: 15 amino acids. CDR3 sequence: CASSEFGTPNTEAFF. For the CDR3, the DNA is TGTGCCAGCAGTGAATTCGGGACACCGAACACTGAAGCTTTCTTT.

The V and J genes are TRBV23-1 and TRBJ2-1; 11 positions match TRBD2. TRBV23-1 is an open reading frame, and its role is uncertain. Trimming cost V 7 bases and J 3 bases; bases outside gene matches: 8. This CDR3 is 16 amino acids long. The CDR3 reads CASTGRLAGGYNEQFF. The CDR3 DNA is TGCGCCAGCACTGGGCGGCTAGCGGGGGGCTACAATGAGCAGTTCTTC.

The gene calls are TRBV5-6 and TRBJ2-7; D may be TRBD1 (6 bases). The CDR3 runs 12 residues. Trimming removed 2 bases from V and 4 bases from J, with 7 bases in between. Germline lookup yields CDR1 SGHDT and CDR2 YYEEEE. Here the CDR3 reads CASSLGQYEQYF. DNA of the CDR3: TGTGCCAGCAGCTTAGGACAGTACGAGCAGTACTTC.

The genes are TRBV4-1 and TRBJ1-1; 7 nucleotides agree with TRBD1. The CDR3 is 16 amino acids. Trimming at V came to 8 bases and at J to 5 bases, leaving 17 bases not matched to a gene. The germline V gene has CDR1 MGHRA and CDR2 YSYEKL. Here the CDR3 reads CASGERGGARGTEAFF. CDR3 nucleotide sequence: TGCGCCAGCGGAGAGAGAGGGGGCGCCCGGGGGACTGAAGCTTTCTTT.

This clone appeared a few times. The rearrangement uses TRBV29-1 and TRBJ2-1; the D is unclear. Trimming pared 6 bases from V and 8 bases from J, leaving 8 bases between. The germline V gene encodes CDR1 SQVTM and CDR2 ANQGSEA. The CDR3 has 10 amino acids. Here the CDR3 reads CSVRIYEQFF. The CDR3 DNA is TGCAGCGTGCGGATCTATGAGCAGTTCTTC.

V usage is TRBV11-2 and J usage is TRBJ2-2; 7 bases are a match to TRBD2. J was trimmed by 6 bases and V by 4 bases; bases with no gene match: 5. The CDR3 spans 14 residues. CDR1 is SGHAT and CDR2 is FQNNGV in the germline V gene. For the CDR3, the DNA is TGTGCCAGCAGCTCCGCCCTAGCGGCCGGGGAGCTGTTTTTT. Translating gives CASSSALAAGELFF. Full variable domain (remainder filled in from reference TRBV11-2 and TRBJ2-2): EAGVAQSPRYKIIEKRQSVAFWCNPISGHATLYWYQQILGQGPKLLIQFQNNGVVDDSQLPKDRFSAERLKGVDSTLKIQPAKLEDSAVYLCASSSALAAGELFFGEGSRLTVL.

A few counts support this clone. The chain is built from TRBV7-9 and TRBJ1-2, with 9 nucleotides matching TRBD1. Looked up from germline, CDR1 is SEHNR and CDR2 is FQNEAQ (reference sequence). V trimming: 9 bases; J trimming: 8 bases; junction bases outside the gene matches: 16. CDR3 size: 15 residues. The CDR3 reads CASPGTGTEVRGYTF. In nucleotides, the CDR3 is TGTGCCAGTCCCGGGACAGGGACGGAGGTTCGAGGCTACACCTTC.

V usage is TRBV6-5 and J usage is TRBJ1-6, with D maybe TRBD1 (6 bases). This CDR3 contains 14 residues. Germline CDR1 and CDR2: MNHEY and SVGAGI. Trimming pared 7 bases from V and 8 bases from J, leaving 15 bases between. The DNA for the CDR3 is TGTGCCAGCACTCTGGGCAGGGGAGATTCACCCCTCCACTTT. Translated, it gives CASTLGRGDSPLHF.

V usage is TRBV2 and J usage is TRBJ2-4; a weak D match, TRBD1 (6 bases). This CDR3 has 11 residues. The V gene lost 7 bases and the J gene lost 15 bases, with 16 bases spanning the gap. CDR1 and CDR2 from the germline V gene are SNHLY and FYNNEI. The CDR3 loop is CASNDEGTSYF. DNA for the CDR3: TGTGCCAGCAATGATGAGGGGACATCGTACTTC.

V usage is TRBV13 and J usage is TRBJ2-3, with 7 nucleotides matching TRBD1. CDR3 length equals 13 residues. V was pared by 5 bases and J by 11 bases, with 10 bases of the junction left unmatched. CDR1 and CDR2 from the germline V gene are PRHDT and FYEKMQ (reference sequence). The CDR3, as DNA: TGTGCCAGCAGCCCCAGCAGGGGGTCGGGGCAGTATTTT. It specifies CASSPSRGSGQYF.

This clone was counted a few times. This sequence joins TRBV29-1 and TRBJ1-1; D might be TRBD1 (6 bases). CDR1 and CDR2 (germline): SQVTM, ANQGSEA. The CDR3 has 15 amino acids. V lost 7 bases, J lost 0 bases, and 18 bases lay in between. The CDR3 nucleotides are TGCAGCGGGCGCCGCCTTGACAGGATGAACACTGAAGCTTTCTTT. As protein: CSGRRLDRMNTEAFF. The variable domain in full, with the rest retrieved from reference TRBV29-1 and TRBJ1-1, is SAVISQKPSRDICQRGTSLTIQCQVDSQVTMMFWYRQQPGQSLTLIATANQGSEATYESGFVIDKFPISRPNLTFSTLTVSNMSPEDSSIYLCSGRRLDRMNTEAFFGQGTRLTVV.

This clone was seen a handful of times. The J gene is TRBJ1-2, the V gene TRBV5-5; possibly TRBD1 for D (5 bases). Germline V gives CDR1 SGHKS, CDR2 YYEKEE (reference sequence). V dropped 4 bases and J dropped 8 bases, with 15 bases sitting between them. The CDR3 is 13 residues long. CDR3 region: CASSPQGSQGYTF. The CDR3 nucleotides read TGTGCCAGCAGCCCCCAGGGCTCTCAGGGCTACACCTTC.

The chain carries TRBV2 and TRBJ2-1; 8 bases are a match to TRBD1. The trim removed 3 bases at V and 5 bases at J, leaving 12 bases unmatched. Germline V gene data show CDR1 as SNHLY and CDR2 as FYNNEI. This CDR3 is built from 17 residues. The CDR3 sequence: CASSETGVGAPNNEQFF. In nucleotides, the CDR3 is TGTGCCAGCAGTGAGACAGGGGTCGGGGCTCCCAACAATGAGCAGTTCTTC. The full variable domain, completed using reference TRBV2 and TRBJ2-1, is EPEVTQTPSHQVTQMGQEVILRCVPISNHLYFYWYRQILGQKVEFLVSFYNNEISEKSEIFDDQFSVERPDGSNFTLKIRSTKLEDSAMYFCASSETGVGAPNNEQFFGPGTRLTVL.